This T cell receptor (beta chain) was sequenced in a study of cytomegalovirus exposure and HLA in healthy donors. Study-wide context: Within an early data release were 65 million to 90 million unique TCRs drawn from HLA-typed donors. Overall study results and limits: Follow-up analysis later connected one missense variant in DCLRE1C with trimming of TCR beta V- and J-genes. A later analysis reportedly identified an Asian-associated ancestry cluster as carrying fewer N-insertions than the approximately 670-donor mean. Later on, analysis showed that most CMV-associated TCR beta chains appeared to be HLA-restricted.

As concerns this clone: Its target is unknown.

60 Vbeta and 13 Jbeta primers were used in PCR. Produced via immunoSEQ multiplex PCR; TCRdb's table is partial and in-frame only. The table records 100,000 or so clones, more than 60% of them present only once. CDR3 length equals 14 residues. V lost 5 bases and J lost 5; bases outside the gene matches: 11. The germline V gene has CDR1 SQVTM and CDR2 ANQGSEA. Material for sequencing was PBMCs. The clonotype originates from a female donor in good health and CMV-seronegative. The genes are TRBV29-1 and TRBJ1-1; TRBD1 matches 7 bases. The CDR3 region has the DNA TGCAGCGTTTCGGGACAGACACAAGGGACTGAAGCTTTCTTT. It is translated as CSVSGQTQGTEAFF.